The subject of this entry is one TCR beta chain. This sample was taken from a study of blood T cell repertoires in COVID-19. Here immunoSEQ multiplex PCR was the method, and the copy in TCRdb shows in-frame clones only, minus some. Of fewer than 200,000 clones detected, about 86% appear once; the ten largest clones hold about 7.2%. Cohort 3 recovered donors had two negative PCRs, clearance, or symptom resolution. The sequenced material came from PBMCs or T cells enriched from blood (not recorded which). The origin of this receptor is a man aged 50-59 years who had recovered from COVID-19.

CDR3 in amino acids: CASSIRTGASNQPQHF. CDR3 sequence (DNA): TGTGCCAGTAGTATAAGGACAGGGGCGAGCAATCAGCCCCAGCATTTT. The V call is TRBV19, the J call TRBJ1-5; 9 positions match TRBD1. J lost 1 base, V lost 2 bases, and 3 bases had no gene match. The CDR3 runs 16 residues. Germline CDR1 reads LNHDA; CDR2 reads SQIVND (reference sequence).